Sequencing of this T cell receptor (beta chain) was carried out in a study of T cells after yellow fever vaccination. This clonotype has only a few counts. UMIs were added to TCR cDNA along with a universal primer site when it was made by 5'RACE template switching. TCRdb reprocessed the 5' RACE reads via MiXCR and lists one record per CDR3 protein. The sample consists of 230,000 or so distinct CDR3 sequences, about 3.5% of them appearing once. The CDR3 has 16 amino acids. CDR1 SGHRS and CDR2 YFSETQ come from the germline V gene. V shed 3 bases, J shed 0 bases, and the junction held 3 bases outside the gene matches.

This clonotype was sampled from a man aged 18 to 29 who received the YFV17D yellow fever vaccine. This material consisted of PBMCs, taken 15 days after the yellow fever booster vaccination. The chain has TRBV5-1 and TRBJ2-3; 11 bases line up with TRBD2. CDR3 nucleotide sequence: TGCGCCAGCAGCTCCCGACTAGCGGGGAGCACAGATACGCAGTATTTT. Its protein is CASSSRLAGSTDTQYF.